This TCR beta chain was found in a study of T cell repertoires in ileal Crohn's disease. Across the study: Patients had a median approximately 7.5-year disease duration, and approximately 35% were active smokers.

The time point denotes: neoterminal ileum biopsy at postoperative endoscopy, about 6 months after surgery. J lost 7 bases, V lost 7 bases, and 19 bases had no gene match. The germline V gene has CDR1 SQVTM and CDR2 ANQGSEA. The CDR3 consists of 17 residues. Study observations and caveats: All patients with clonality above 26.8% had endoscopic recurrence.

TCRB immunosequencing input was around 460 nanograms of biopsy DNA per sample. Measured with immunoSEQ multiplex PCR; TCRdb has only the in-frame clones, and not every one. This sample has about 2,600 clones, with about 71% found just once. Notes on this clone: The antigen remains unidentified.

The V call is TRBV29-1, the J call TRBJ2-1, with 10 bases aligning to TRBD2. Input material: ileal tissue. The clonotype comes from an adult with Crohn's disease. The CDR3 DNA reads as TGCAGCGCATTACCATTTATTACTAGCGGGATAGGGAATGAGCAGTTCTTC. Amino acids: CSALPFITSGIGNEQFF.